Shown below are 11 T cell receptor beta chains from a single sample sequenced in a study of monozygotic twins with inflammatory bowel disease (dated by TCRdb to about 2019). Library preparation employed 5' RACE. Sequencing was carried out with an Illumina HiSeq 2500. Reprocessed by TCRdb, the reads give a single entry per CDR3 protein sequence, without DNA. The table of this sample itemizes around 140,000 distinct CDR3 sequences. In total, the top ten clones hold around 1.3% of the sample. Sequencing was carried out using blood. Every receptor here comes from a human donor with ulcerative colitis or Crohn's disease, or a healthy co-twin of an affected twin (not recorded which).

The V and J genes are TRBV11-2 and TRBJ2-4; checking the TCRdb D call of TRBD2 is not possible without DNA. Per germline, CDR1 SGHAT and CDR2 FQNNGV. The CDR3 has 16 amino acids. This CDR3 reads CASSRETSGGGNIQYF.

The chain combines TRBV21-1 with TRBJ2-1; TCRdb names TRBD2, which stays unverified in the absence of DNA. TRBV21-1 is a listed pseudogene. The CDR3 length is 16 residues. This CDR3 is CASSILAGSSYNEQFF.

The rearrangement links TRBV20-1 to TRBJ2-7; the D call from TCRdb, TRBD2, cannot be confirmed without DNA. Germline CDR1 DFQATT, CDR2 SNEGSKA (reference sequence). The CDR3 has 13 amino acids. CDR3: CSAEPGTRYEQYF.

V usage is TRBV5-1 and J usage is TRBJ1-1; TCRdb reports TRBD1, a call that lacks DNA to check it against. The CDR3 runs to 12 residues. Germline V CDR1 and CDR2: SGHRS, YFSETQ. CDR3 protein: CASNRGDTEAFF.

The V and J genes are TRBV19 and TRBJ1-5. The CDR3 totals 18 residues. Germline CDR1 reads LNHDA; CDR2 reads SQIVND (reference sequence). Here the CDR3 reads CASSIDPRAAVLNQPQHF.

The V and J genes are TRBV12-3 or TRBV12-4 and TRBJ1-2. The CDR3 has 13 residues. The CDR3 protein is CASSLGPHYGYTF.

The chain couples TRBV20-1 to TRBJ1-6; checking the TCRdb D call of TRBD1 is not possible without DNA. The CDR3 is made up of 14 amino acids. In germline, CDR1 is DFQATT, CDR2 SNEGSKA (reference sequence). The CDR3 sequence: CSAPWGRGHSPLHF.

The chain has TRBV9 and TRBJ1-6; TCRdb gives TRBD1 as the D gene, but with no DNA this cannot be confirmed. CDR1 and CDR2 (germline): SGDLS, YYNGEE. The CDR3 loop spans 12 amino acids. CDR3: CASRTANSPLHF.

The rearrangement joins TRBV5-1 to TRBJ2-5; as DNA is missing, the TRBD1 call by TCRdb cannot be tested. CDR3 length: 15 residues. Germline V CDR1 and CDR2: SGHRS, YFSETQ. CDR3 protein: CASSLEAGRKETQYF.

The genes are TRBV7-9 and TRBJ2-3; TCRdb proposes TRBD2, but this gene call is untestable without DNA. The CDR3 is made up of 16 amino acids. From germline, CDR1 is SEHNR and CDR2 FQNEAQ (reference sequence). CDR3 residues: CASRTGTSGFTDTQYF.

This sequence joins TRBV15 and TRBJ2-1; the D call of TRBD2 rests on TCRdb alone, since no DNA is present to check it. Germline V gene sequence: CDR1 LNHNV, CDR2 YYDKDF (reference sequence). The CDR3 contains 15 residues. The CDR3 region is CATSRDRAGYNEQFF.